These T cell receptor beta chains were read from a single sample in a study of blood T cell repertoires in COVID-19. Assay used: immunoSEQ multiplex PCR; TCRdb lists only in-frame clones, some missing. The sample records 25,000 to 30,000 clones, more than 70% being singletons. The source material was peripheral blood. The receptors derive from a human donor in a cohort sampled during active COVID-19. Both conserved end residues are part of each CDR3. D genes are given only for firm matches. The size entry is marked missing in some rows and otherwise reads once, few, many or a size class.

clone size,J gene,CDR3 length,V gene,D gene,CDR3 DNA,CDR3 protein
-,TRBJ2-3,17,TRBV6-2/TRBV6-3,TRBD2,TGTGCCAGCAGTTACGGGGCTAGCGGGGGGCCCGCTCTCACGCAGTATTTT,CASSYGASGGPALTQYF
once,TRBJ1-2,15,TRBV7-9,-,TGTGCCAGCAGCTTAAGGGTGGCGGGGGACTATGGCTACACCTTC,CASSLRVAGDYGYTF
-,TRBJ2-1,15,TRBV9,-,TGTGCCAGCAGCGTAGAGTTTTCTGAGGGGGATGAGCAGTTCTTC,CASSVEFSEGDEQFF
-,TRBJ2-1,16,TRBV4-1,-,TGCGCCAGCAGCCAAGCCCAAACCTCTTACGGGAATGAGCAGTTCTTC,CASSQAQTSYGNEQFF
-,TRBJ2-5,13,TRBV11-2,-,TGTGCCAGCAGCTTACAGGTACAAGAGACCCAGTACTTC,CASSLQVQETQYF
-,TRBJ2-1,15,TRBV6-5,-,TGTGCCAGCCGGAAAGGGGGGGCCGTAGCTGGCGAGCAGTTCTTC,CASRKGGAVAGEQFF
-,TRBJ1-2,15,TRBV27,-,TGTGCCAGCAGTTTATCCCCAGGGGTAAACTATGGCTACACCTTC,CASSLSPGVNYGYTF
-,TRBJ1-6,15,TRBV19,TRBD1,TGTGCCAGTAGTATGCTAGACAGGGAGTGGCCACCCCTCCACTTT,CASSMLDREWPPLHF
-,TRBJ2-7,20,TRBV7-8,TRBD1,TGTGCCAGCAGCTCGCCCCTTTCAGGGGGCAAAGGGTCCAGATTCTACGAGCAGTACTTC,CASSSPLSGGKGSRFYEQYF
-,TRBJ1-5,13,TRBV2,-,TGTGCCAGCACTCCCTCCAGTACTCAGCCCCAGCATTTT,CASTPSSTQPQHF
-,TRBJ1-2,15,TRBV19,-,TGTGCCAGTAGTATAGACAGCGCCTTTAACTATGGCTACACCTTC,CASSIDSAFNYGYTF
-,TRBJ2-3,16,TRBV5-1,TRBD2,TGCGCCAGCAGCCTCCATAGCGGGGGAAGCACAGATACGCAGTATTTT,CASSLHSGGSTDTQYF
-,TRBJ2-2,17,TRBV19,TRBD2,TGTGCCAGTAGTATGGGACTAGCGGGGGCCAACACCGGGGAGCTGTTTTTT,CASSMGLAGANTGELFF
-,TRBJ2-1,14,TRBV27,TRBD1,TGTGCCAGCAGTGACAGGGCCTCCAACAATGAGCAGTTCTTC,CASSDRASNNEQFF
-,TRBJ2-2,18,TRBV7-8,TRBD1,TGTGCCAGCAGCCCAACTCTCCCGAGACAGGGGGCACGCGGGGAGCTGTTTTTT,CASSPTLPRQGARGELFF
-,TRBJ2-1,15,TRBV2,TRBD2,TGTGCCAGCAGTGTGGGACTAGCGGGGCGGGATGAGCAGTTCTTC,CASSVGLAGRDEQFF
once,TRBJ2-5,15,TRBV7-9,TRBD2,TGTGCCAGCAGCTTGATAACTAGCGGCAAAGAGACCCAGTACTTC,CASSLITSGKETQYF
-,TRBJ1-2,16,TRBV12-5,TRBD1,TGTGCTAGTGGTTTGGACGGGATGGACAGGGGCTATGGCTACACCTTC,CASGLDGMDRGYGYTF
-,TRBJ2-3,15,TRBV13,-,TGTGCCAGCAGACGACCGGGAGTTCAGACAGATACGCAGTATTTT,CASRRPGVQTDTQYF
once,TRBJ2-1,18,TRBV19,TRBD1,TGTGCCAGTAGTATAGGGCCGGGACAGGGGGCGCAATATCATGAGCAGTTCTTC,CASSIGPGQGAQYHEQFF
-,TRBJ1-2,14,TRBV6-5,-,TGTGCCAGCAGTTACGTTAGAGCTAACTATGGCTACACCTTC,CASSYVRANYGYTF
-,TRBJ2-1,17,TRBV4-2,TRBD2,TGTGCCAGCAGCCTTGGGTCTAGCGGGGGGGCCTTTTATGAGCAGTTCTTC,CASSLGSSGGAFYEQFF
-,TRBJ1-3,15,TRBV9,-,TGTGCCAGCAGCGTAGCCCCGATACAGGGAAACACCATATATTTT,CASSVAPIQGNTIYF
-,TRBJ2-1,10,TRBV5-1,TRBD1,TGCGCCAGCAACGGGGACAGGAGGCTCTTC,CASNGDRRLF
-,TRBJ2-3,14,TRBV5-1,-,TGCGCCAGTAGACCGGGACAAGCGACAGATACGCAGTATTTT,CASRPGQATDTQYF
few,TRBJ1-5,14,TRBV10-2,-,TGCGCCAGCAGTGACAGGGCTGGCAATCAGCCCCAGCATTTT,CASSDRAGNQPQHF
-,TRBJ2-1,14,TRBV6-6,-,TGTGCCAGCACAAACGAACTCTCCTACAATGAGCAGTTCTTC,CASTNELSYNEQFF
-,TRBJ1-4,18,TRBV6-4,TRBD1,TGTGCCAGCAGTGACTCACCGGGACAGGGGTGTACTAATGAAAAACTGTTTTTT,CASSDSPGQGCTNEKLFF
-,TRBJ1-4,11,TRBV7-9,-,TGTGCCAGCAGGTCAAATGAAAAACTGTTTTTT,CASRSNEKLFF
-,TRBJ2-3,16,TRBV13,-,TGTGCCAGCAGCTTACGATTTGGGCCAATAACAGATACGCAGTATTTT,CASSLRFGPITDTQYF
-,TRBJ1-1,17,TRBV27,TRBD1,TGTGCCAGCAGTTACGGCCTTGGGACAGGGGATTCGACTGAAGCTTTCTTT,CASSYGLGTGDSTEAFF
once,TRBJ1-2,16,TRBV7-9,-,TGTGCCAGCAGCACAGGGCAGGGGACGCGTGACTATGGCTACACCTTC,CASSTGQGTRDYGYTF
few,TRBJ2-7,15,TRBV7-2,-,TGTGCCAGCAGCCCGGAGTCGGGGTGGCCCAACGAGCAGTACTTC,CASSPESGWPNEQYF
-,TRBJ2-1,14,TRBV11-2,TRBD2,TGTGCCAGCAGCTTAGGACTAGCTAACAATGAGCAGTTCTTC,CASSLGLANNEQFF
-,TRBJ1-4,15,TRBV7-9,TRBD1,TGTGCCAGCAGCAAAGCGACAGGGCTTAATGAAAAACTGTTTTTT,CASSKATGLNEKLFF
-,TRBJ2-3,17,TRBV4-2,-,TGTGCCAGCAGCCAAGCCTTCTTGGGCGGGGGCACAGATACGCAGTATTTT,CASSQAFLGGGTDTQYF
-,TRBJ2-7,14,TRBV29-1,TRBD1,TGCAGCGTTGTTAAAGGGACAGTACTCTACGAGCAGTACTTC,CSVVKGTVLYEQYF
-,TRBJ1-2,15,TRBV9,-,TGTGCCAGCAGCGTAGCGACAGGTACTAACTATGGCTACACCTTC,CASSVATGTNYGYTF
-,TRBJ1-2,15,TRBV4-1,-,TGCGCCAGCAGCCAAGATCCGGACAGCTTACTGGGCTACACCTTC,CASSQDPDSLLGYTF
-,TRBJ1-6,13,TRBV6-5,TRBD1,TGTGCCAGCAGTTACGACAGGGATTCACCCCTCCACTTT,CASSYDRDSPLHF
once,TRBJ1-3,16,TRBV15,-,TGTGCCACCAGCAGGGCGACAGCGGGCTCTGGAAACACCATATATTTT,CATSRATAGSGNTIYF
-,TRBJ2-1,13,TRBV29-1,-,TGCAGCGTTGGAGTTGGCAGGTACAATGAGCAGTTCTTC,CSVGVGRYNEQFF
-,TRBJ2-1,16,TRBV7-3,TRBD2,TGTGCCAGCAGCTCCTCTAGCGGGGGGTCCTACAATGAGCAGTTCTTC,CASSSSSGGSYNEQFF
-,TRBJ2-1,14,TRBV5-1,TRBD1,TGCGCCAGCAGCCGGGACAGGGCCTCCAATGAGCAGTTCTTC,CASSRDRASNEQFF
once,TRBJ2-1,15,TRBV7-6,-,TGTGCCAGCAGCTACCCTGCGCGGGGGCAAAATGAGCAGTTCTTC,CASSYPARGQNEQFF
-,TRBJ1-2,14,TRBV6-5,-,TGTGCCAGCAGTTACCTACAGCCGGTCTATGGCTACACCTTC,CASSYLQPVYGYTF
-,TRBJ1-1,16,TRBV4-1,-,TGCGCCAGCAGCCAAGAGTCCCGGGGGTGGAACACTGAAGCTTTCTTT,CASSQESRGWNTEAFF
-,TRBJ1-2,14,TRBV10-3,TRBD1,TGTGCCATCAGTGAGTCGGGTGAACCAGGGGGCGAAACCTTC,CAISESGEPGGETF
-,TRBJ1-1,14,TRBV27,-,TGTGCCAGCAGGAGCGATTTCGGGGACACTGAAGCTTTCTTT,CASRSDFGDTEAFF
-,TRBJ2-5,14,TRBV7-3,-,TGTGCCAGCAGCTCTGCGGGGTTGGGTGAGACCCAGTACTTC,CASSSAGLGETQYF
-,TRBJ2-7,16,TRBV4-1,TRBD1,TGCGCCAGCAGCCAACGATTCGGACAGGGGCCGTACGAGCAGTACTTC,CASSQRFGQGPYEQYF
-,TRBJ1-3,16,TRBV14,TRBD1,TGTGCCAGCAGCCAAGATCGGGGGACAGTTGGAAACACCATATATTTT,CASSQDRGTVGNTIYF
-,TRBJ2-2,15,TRBV18,TRBD1,TGTGCCAGCTCACAACGGGACAGGAACACCGGGGAGCTGTTTTTT,CASSQRDRNTGELFF
-,TRBJ1-1,14,TRBV15,-,TGTGCCACCAGCAGGGGGGGGGTACGAACTGAAGCTTTCTTT,CATSRGGVRTEAFF
once,TRBJ2-1,15,TRBV5-4,TRBD1,TGTGCCAGCAGCTTAGGCAGGGGGCAATACAATGAGCAGTTCTTC,CASSLGRGQYNEQFF
-,TRBJ2-1,12,TRBV12-5,-,TGTGCTAGTGGTTCTCCGGGTCTCAGACAGTTCTTC,CASGSPGLRQFF
-,TRBJ1-2,14,TRBV5-1,TRBD1,TGCGCCAGCAGCTTGCAGGGACAGGATGCGGGCTACACCTTC,CASSLQGQDAGYTF
-,TRBJ1-1,13,TRBV7-8,-,TGTGCCAGCAGCTTGGGGGCCAACACTGAAGCTTTCTTT,CASSLGANTEAFF
-,TRBJ1-2,16,TRBV7-8,TRBD1,TGTGCCAGCAGCCTACAAGGGACAGGGAAGAACTATGGCTACACCTTC,CASSLQGTGKNYGYTF
-,TRBJ2-7,13,TRBV6-5,TRBD2,TGTGCCAGCAGTTCGGGGGGGGTGCACGAGCAGTACTTC,CASSSGGVHEQYF